These 14 T cell receptor beta chains were all obtained from the same sample, sequenced in a study of T cell responses to AZD1222 COVID-19 vaccine. Assay: immunoSEQ multiplex PCR; the TCRdb copy retains only in-frame clones and omits some. The data contain roughly 150,000 clones, around 89% of them singletons. Sequenced here: peripheral blood, sampled on day 0 of AZD1222 vaccination. The source is an adult in good health.

V and J are TRBV7-2 and TRBJ2-7; D is perhaps TRBD2 (6 bases). The germline V gene has CDR1 SGHTA and CDR2 FQGNSA. Trimming stripped 1 base from V and 7 bases from J, with 17 bases between. This CDR3 has 15 residues. CDR3 in DNA: TGTGCCAGCAGCTTAGGGCTAGCGCTCCAGGGAGAGCAGTACTTC. Translated: CASSLGLALQGEQYF.

The J gene is TRBJ2-1, the V gene TRBV29-1; D is perhaps TRBD2 (6 bases). CDR3 length equals 16 residues. Trimming took 1 base from V and 1 from J, leaving 14 bases between them. Germline CDR1 reads SQVTM; CDR2 reads ANQGSEA. In DNA form, the CDR3 reads TGCAGCGTTGAAGGAGAAGCGGGCCGTTCCTACAATGAGCAGTTCTTC. Encoded protein: CSVEGEAGRSYNEQFF.

CDR3 sequence: CASSLIAGGFTGELFF. The CDR3, as DNA: TGCGCCAGCAGCTTAATAGCGGGAGGGTTCACCGGGGAGCTGTTTTTT. The V and J genes are TRBV5-1 and TRBJ2-2, with TRBD2 matching 11 bases. CDR1 is SGHRS, CDR2 YFSETQ, per germline. The length of the CDR3 is 16 residues. The junction had 4 bases not matched to a gene; V was cut back by 2 bases and J by 4 bases.

The rearrangement links TRBV10-2 to TRBJ1-5; possible D gene TRBD1, 6 bases. The CDR3 consists of 15 residues. Germline values: CDR1 WSHSY, CDR2 SAAADI. Trimming left V 6 bases short and J 0 bases short, with 12 bases between. The CDR3 bases are TGCGCCAGCAGCGCCGGGACAATTAGCAATCAGCCCCAGCATTTT. Protein product: CASSAGTISNQPQHF.

The gene calls are TRBV18 and TRBJ2-7; D gene ambiguous. Between the trimmed V and J ends, which lost 3 bases and 2 bases, there was a span of 8 bases. Germline loops: CDR1 KGHSH, CDR2 LQKENI. The CDR3 length is 13 residues. The chain's CDR3 is CASSPGYTYEQYF. The CDR3 bases are TGTGCCAGCTCACCCGGGTACACCTACGAGCAGTACTTC.

The J gene is TRBJ1-1, the V gene TRBV19; D gene ambiguous. Germline CDR1 and CDR2: LNHDA and SQIVND (reference sequence). The germline V and J ends were trimmed by 2 bases and 0 bases, with 7 bases remaining between them. The CDR3 is 14 residues long. Here the CDR3 DNA reads TGTGCCAGTAGTATAAAAGGGTTGAACACTGAAGCTTTCTTT. Translation gives CASSIKGLNTEAFF.

This clone was detected only once. The chain couples TRBV5-4 to TRBJ1-4; 7 bases agree with TRBD1. The germline gives CDR1 SGHNT, CDR2 YYREEE (reference sequence). The CDR3 is made up of 14 amino acids. J gave up 2 bases and V 4 bases, and 2 bases lay outside the gene matches. The CDR3 region is CASSRGGTNEKLFF. The CDR3 coding sequence is TGTGCCAGCAGCCGAGGGGGCACTAATGAAAAACTGTTTTTT.

The chain links TRBV9 to TRBJ1-3; D unresolved. The V gene's germline CDR1 is SGDLS and CDR2 YYNGEE. The CDR3 contains 14 residues. With 4 bases removed from V and 6 bases from J, the gap between germline ends came to 14 bases. The CDR3, as DNA: TGTGCCAGCAGCTCGTTGGGTTTTGTAAACACCATATATTTT. Protein sequence: CASSSLGFVNTIYF. Looking up the rest from reference TRBV9 and TRBJ1-3 gives the full variable domain: DSGVTQTPKHLITATGQRVTLRCSPRSGDLSVYWYQQSLDQGLQFLIQYYNGEERAKGNILERFSAQQFPDLHSELNLSSLELGDSALYFCASSSLGFVNTIYFGEGSWLTVV.

The chain has TRBV4-3 and TRBJ1-6, with D uncertain. The CDR3 contains 16 residues. Trimming took 2 bases from V and 4 from J, leaving 12 bases between them. Germline loops: CDR1 LGHNA, CDR2 YSLEER. The CDR3 nucleotides are TGCGCCAGCAGCCAAAGGTCGACACATTATAATTCACCCCTCCACTTT. It yields the protein CASSQRSTHYNSPLHF.

V gene TRBV29-1 combines with J gene TRBJ1-1; D may be TRBD1 (5 bases). V shed 4 bases and J shed 3 bases, with 9 bases lying between them. The CDR3 has 12 amino acids. Per the germline V gene, CDR1 is SQVTM and CDR2 is ANQGSEA. The CDR3 is CSVAPGHTEAFF. CDR3 nucleotide sequence: TGCAGCGTTGCACCAGGGCACACTGAAGCTTTCTTT.

The rearrangement joins TRBV6-6 to TRBJ2-1, with D tentatively TRBD2 (6 bases). Germline loops: CDR1 MNHNY, CDR2 SVGAGI (reference sequence). Trimming took off 6 bases at V and 10 bases at J, with 16 bases between the two ends. The CDR3 consists of 13 residues. The CDR3 protein is CASSLPGLFEQFF. The CDR3 coding sequence is TGTGCCAGCAGCCTACCGGGACTTTTCGAGCAGTTCTTC.

V and J are TRBV5-4 and TRBJ2-1; possible D gene TRBD2, 6 bases. V shed 4 bases and J shed 12 bases, with 23 bases lying between them. From germline, CDR1 is SGHNT and CDR2 YYREEE (reference sequence). The CDR3 consists of 15 residues. The CDR3 is CASSHAGTRSQSQFF. As DNA, the CDR3 is TGTGCCAGCAGCCATGCCGGGACTCGCTCCCAATCGCAGTTCTTC.

This chain uses TRBV27 with TRBJ1-1; D perhaps matches TRBD1 (5 bases). The CDR3 runs to 14 residues. Germline assignment: CDR1 MNHEY and CDR2 SMNVEV (reference sequence). Trimming removed 1 base at V and 8 bases at J, with 14 bases between. CDR3 nucleotide sequence: TGTGCCAGCAGTTTATTAGGGGCGGCGCGCGAAGCTTTCTTT. Residues: CASSLLGAAREAFF.

The chain has TRBV29-1 and TRBJ2-1; 7 bases agree with TRBD2. V was clipped by 5 bases and J by 9 bases; unmatched bases: 4. The CDR3 runs to 11 residues. Germline CDR1 is SQVTM and CDR2 is ANQGSEA. CDR3 nucleotides: TGCAGCGTTCGGGAGGTCCGTGAGCAGTTCTTC. This gives the protein CSVREVREQFF.